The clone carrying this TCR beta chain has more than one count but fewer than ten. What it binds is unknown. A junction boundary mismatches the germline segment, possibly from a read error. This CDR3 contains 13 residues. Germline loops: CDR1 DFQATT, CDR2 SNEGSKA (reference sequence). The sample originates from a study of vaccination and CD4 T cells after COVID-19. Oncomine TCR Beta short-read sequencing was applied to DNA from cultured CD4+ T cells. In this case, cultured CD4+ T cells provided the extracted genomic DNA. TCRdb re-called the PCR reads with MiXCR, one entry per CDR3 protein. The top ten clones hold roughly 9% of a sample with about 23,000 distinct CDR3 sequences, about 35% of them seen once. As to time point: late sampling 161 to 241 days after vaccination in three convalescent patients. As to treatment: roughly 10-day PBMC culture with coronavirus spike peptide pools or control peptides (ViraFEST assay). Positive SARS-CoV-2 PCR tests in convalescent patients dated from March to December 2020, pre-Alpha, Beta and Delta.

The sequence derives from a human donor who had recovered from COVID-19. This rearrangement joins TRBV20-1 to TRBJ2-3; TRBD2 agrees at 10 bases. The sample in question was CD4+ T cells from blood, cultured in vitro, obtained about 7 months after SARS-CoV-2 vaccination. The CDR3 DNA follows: TGCGGTGCTAGGCGGACTAGCGGAAATACGCAGTATTTT. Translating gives CGARRTSGNTQYF.